One sample yielded the 9 T cell receptor beta chains listed below, sequenced in a study of PD-1 blockade in classical Hodgkin lymphoma (TCRdb year 2020). The receptor library was made with the immunoSEQ multiplex PCR assay. Entries here come from immuneACCESS through TCRdb and include only in-frame sequences with V and J called. Some clones fail to appear in such tables; in the studies checked, an unresolved V gene covers under half of the shortfall, and the cause of the remainder is unknown. The sample table shows under 25,000 clones, and over 75% are seen once. The top ten constitute around 40% of the sample. The time point label for this specimen denotes: cycle 4 day 1 (C4D1), after five to seven weeks of nivolumab. Relapse after autologous stem cell transplantation had occurred in all trial patients, and cohorts A, B and C were distinguished by prior brentuximab vedotin exposure. The source material was peripheral blood mononuclear cells (PBMCs), sampled before the fourth cycle of nivolumab. The receptors originated from a human donor with classical Hodgkin lymphoma.

The genes are TRBV7-9 and TRBJ2-2, with TRBD1 identical over 7 bases. Losses at the gene ends were 5 bases for V and 6 bases for J; bases not matched to a gene: 12. In germline, CDR1 is SEHNR, CDR2 FQNEAQ (reference sequence). CDR3 size: 16 residues. CDR3 DNA sequence: TGTGCCAGCAGCCCTCCCGGGACAGCCGGACCCGGGGAGCTGTTTTTT. This gives the protein CASSPPGTAGPGELFF.

This chain connects TRBV20-1 to TRBJ1-1, with D possibly being TRBD1 (6 bases). The germline CDR1 and CDR2 sequences are DFQATT and SNEGSKA (reference sequence). Between the trimmed V and J ends, which lost 1 base and 11 bases, there was a span of 11 bases. The CDR3 has 11 amino acids. The DNA for the CDR3 is TGCAGTGCTAGAGTGGTGGGGGCTGCTTTCTTT. Amino acid sequence: CSARVVGAAFF.

This rearrangement joins TRBV30 to TRBJ1-5; 7 nucleotides line up with TRBD1. Germline V CDR1 and CDR2: GTSNPN, SVGIG (reference sequence). The CDR3 is 12 amino acids. V shed 6 bases, J shed 5 bases, and the junction held 4 bases outside the gene matches. CDR3 bases: TGTGCCTGCGACAGGGCTGATCAGCCCCAGCATTTT. Translated, it gives CACDRADQPQHF.

The chain couples TRBV6-5 to TRBJ2-7, with 7 bases matching TRBD2. Germline CDR1 is MNHEY and CDR2 is SVGAGI. CDR3 length: 15 residues. V was pared by 4 bases and J by 0 bases, with 6 bases of the junction left unmatched. CDR3 sequence reads: CASSFLAGPSYEQYF. DNA for the CDR3: TGTGCCAGCAGTTTCTTAGCGGGTCCCTCCTACGAGCAGTACTTC.

The chain couples TRBV21-1 to TRBJ2-1. TRBV21-1 is marked as a pseudogene. This CDR3 spans 12 amino acids. The CDR3 loop is CASSKEVHEQFF. The DNA of the CDR3 is TGTGCCAGCAGCAAAGAGGTCCATGAGCAGTTCTTC.

In nucleotides, the CDR3 is TGCAGCGTTGGATTAAGGACAGGTGCAGATACGCAGTATTTT. Translating it yields CSVGLRTGADTQYF. The rearrangement links TRBV29-1 to TRBJ2-3; 7 bases are a match to TRBD1. The CDR3 has 14 amino acids. Germline-derived CDR1 and CDR2 are SQVTM and ANQGSEA. The ends lost 4 bases at V and 4 bases at J; junction bases unmatched: 8.

V and J are TRBV6-6 and TRBJ1-5; the D is unclear. The CDR3 runs to 13 residues. CDR1 MNHNY and CDR2 SVGAGI come from the germline V gene (reference sequence). The ends were cut back, 2 bases at V and 5 bases at J, with 7 bases in the middle. DNA for the CDR3: TGTGCCAGCAGTTACGAGATGGATCAGCCCCAGCATTTT. It specifies CASSYEMDQPQHF.

The V gene is TRBV15, the J gene TRBJ2-1; 11 bases are shared with TRBD2. Trimming at V came to 1 base and at J to 7 bases, leaving 6 bases not matched to a gene. The germline CDR1 and CDR2 sequences are LNHNV and YYDKDF (reference sequence). This CDR3 has 16 amino acids. The CDR3 DNA reads TGTGCCACCAGCAGAGCGTTAGCGGGAGGGCCGAATGAGCAGTTCTTC. Protein product: CATSRALAGGPNEQFF.

The chain carries TRBV7-2 and TRBJ1-5; no reliable D call. CDR1 and CDR2 (germline): SGHTA, FQGNSA. The germline V and J ends were trimmed by 4 bases and 5 bases, with 9 bases remaining between them. This CDR3 spans 13 amino acids. CDR3 protein: CASSSFGDQPQHF. The CDR3 DNA sequence: TGTGCCAGCAGCTCGTTCGGAGATCAGCCCCAGCATTTT.